The rows below give T cell receptor beta chains drawn from one sample of a study of blood T cell repertoires in COVID-19. Assay: immunoSEQ multiplex PCR; the TCRdb copy retains only in-frame clones and omits some. The table lists 150,000 or so clones, about nine tenths of them singletons. Sequences were obtained from peripheral blood. Every receptor here comes from a human donor in a cohort sampled during active COVID-19. CDR3s include the opening cysteine and the closing phenylalanine or tryptophan. The D gene is left open where the match is weak. Some rows mark clone size as missing; the rest say once, few, many or name a class of expanded clone.

d_call j_call v_call clone_size cdr3_aa cdr3_nt
TRBD2 TRBJ2-1 TRBV2 few CASRQSSGLLDEQFF TGTGCCAGCAGACAATCTAGCGGCCTGTTGGATGAGCAGTTCTTC
. TRBJ2-1 TRBV6-4 once CASSDGAGWNNEQFF TGTGCCAGCAGTGACGGGGCGGGGTGGAACAATGAGCAGTTCTTC
. TRBJ2-5 TRBV19 . CASSPRTAGQYQETQYF TGTGCCAGTAGTCCCCGAACGGCAGGGCAGTACCAAGAGACCCAGTACTTC
. TRBJ2-7 TRBV16 . CASSSLGLEQYF TGTGCCAGCAGTTCCTTGGGGCTCGAGCAGTACTTC
. TRBJ1-2 TRBV19 . CASYKQGIYGYTF TGTGCCAGCTATAAACAGGGAATCTACGGCTACACCTTC
TRBD1 TRBJ2-3 TRBV6-6 . CASSPRGQKDTQYF TGTGCCAGCAGTCCCAGGGGGCAGAAAGATACGCAGTATTTT
TRBD2 TRBJ2-1 TRBV7-3 . CASSLEASGYNEQFF TGTGCCAGCAGCTTAGAGGCTAGCGGCTACAATGAGCAGTTCTTC
. TRBJ1-2 TRBV18 few CASSPERVISYGYTF TGTGCCAGCTCACCAGAGAGGGTCATTAGCTATGGCTACACCTTC
TRBD1 TRBJ2-2 TRBV7-2 . CASSFYRGTYTGELFF TGTGCCAGCAGCTTCTACAGGGGAACATACACCGGGGAGCTGTTTTTT
TRBD1 TRBJ1-1 TRBV28 . CASSGLDRAYPEAFF TGTGCCAGCAGTGGGCTTGACAGGGCGTATCCTGAAGCTTTCTTT
. TRBJ1-1 TRBV6-5 . CASSFQGTMGKAFF TGTGCCAGCAGTTTCCAGGGGACCATGGGGAAAGCTTTCTTT
TRBD1 TRBJ1-4 TRBV30 . CAWRDAGGLGKLFF TGTGCCTGGAGGGATGCAGGGGGTCTTGGTAAACTGTTTTTT
. TRBJ2-1 TRBV28 . CASKAGPYWSVQFF TGTGCCAGCAAGGCGGGACCTTACTGGAGCGTGCAGTTCTTC
. TRBJ2-7 TRBV7-2 . CASSFNSPPYEQYF TGTGCCAGCAGCTTTAACAGCCCCCCTTACGAGCAGTACTTC
TRBD2 TRBJ2-2 TRBV4-2 few CASSQDQTSGGAGELFF TGTGCCAGCAGCCAAGACCAAACTAGCGGGGGGGCCGGGGAGCTGTTTTTT
. TRBJ2-7 TRBV19 . CASSDGRGPYEQYF TGTGCCAGTAGTGACGGGAGGGGGCCTTACGAGCAGTACTTC
. TRBJ2-7 TRBV11-2 . CASSPNRASEQYF TGTGCCAGCAGCCCGAACAGGGCGAGCGAGCAGTACTTC
TRBD2 TRBJ2-1 TRBV27 . CASSKRFQNLAGNYNEQFF TGTGCCAGCAGTAAGCGATTCCAGAACCTAGCGGGAAACTACAATGAGCAGTTCTTC
. TRBJ1-3 TRBV5-1 . CASSLGQGRNTIYF TGCGCCAGCAGCTTGGGGCAGGGAAGAAACACCATATATTTT
. TRBJ2-7 TRBV7-2 . CASSYWGRHYEQYF TGTGCCAGCAGCTACTGGGGCAGACATTACGAGCAGTACTTC
. TRBJ2-5 TRBV19 . CASSIAATGWGTQYF TGTGCCAGTAGTATAGCCGCCACAGGCTGGGGGACCCAGTACTTC
. TRBJ2-5 TRBV30 . CAWSHIETQYF TGTGCCTGGAGCCACATCGAGACCCAGTACTTC
. TRBJ2-4 TRBV10-2 . CASSGVGRGSQNIQYF TGCGCCAGCAGTGGGGTTGGGCGTGGCAGCCAAAACATTCAGTACTTC
. TRBJ1-1 TRBV19 . CASRLARGTNTEAFF TGTGCCAGTAGACTCGCGAGGGGGACGAACACTGAAGCTTTCTTT
. TRBJ1-5 TRBV18 . CASSGRAQPQHF TGTGCCAGCTCTGGCAGGGCTCAGCCCCAGCATTTT
TRBD1 TRBJ2-1 TRBV6-1 . CASSGGPGQGSTSMFF TGTGCCAGCAGTGGGGGACCGGGACAGGGGTCAACCTCCATGTTCTTC
. TRBJ2-1 TRBV11-2 . CASSLGRGLNEQFF TGTGCCAGCAGCTTAGGCCGGGGACTGAATGAGCAGTTCTTC
TRBD1 TRBJ1-6 TRBV5-8 . CASSLRQGELEGYNSPLHF TGTGCCAGCAGCTTGAGACAGGGTGAACTTGAAGGTTATAATTCACCCCTCCACTTT
TRBD1 TRBJ1-6 TRBV5-1 . CASSLVPDRVISPLHF TGCGCCAGCAGCTTAGTTCCGGACAGGGTTATTTCACCCCTCCACTTT
TRBD1 TRBJ1-1 TRBV25-1 . CASRGNRGSVRGAAFF TGTGCCAGCAGGGGTAACAGGGGCAGCGTACGTGGGGCAGCTTTCTTT
. TRBJ2-1 TRBV7-3 . CASSLREVDEQFF TGTGCCAGCAGCTTAAGGGAGGTGGATGAGCAGTTCTTC
TRBD1 TRBJ2-7 TRBV11-1 . CASSRGQGSYEQYF TGTGCCAGCAGCCGCGGACAGGGCTCCTACGAGCAGTACTTC
. TRBJ2-1 TRBV5-1 . CASSLGWQGSGEQFF TGCGCCAGCAGCTTGGGTTGGCAGGGTAGCGGTGAGCAGTTCTTC